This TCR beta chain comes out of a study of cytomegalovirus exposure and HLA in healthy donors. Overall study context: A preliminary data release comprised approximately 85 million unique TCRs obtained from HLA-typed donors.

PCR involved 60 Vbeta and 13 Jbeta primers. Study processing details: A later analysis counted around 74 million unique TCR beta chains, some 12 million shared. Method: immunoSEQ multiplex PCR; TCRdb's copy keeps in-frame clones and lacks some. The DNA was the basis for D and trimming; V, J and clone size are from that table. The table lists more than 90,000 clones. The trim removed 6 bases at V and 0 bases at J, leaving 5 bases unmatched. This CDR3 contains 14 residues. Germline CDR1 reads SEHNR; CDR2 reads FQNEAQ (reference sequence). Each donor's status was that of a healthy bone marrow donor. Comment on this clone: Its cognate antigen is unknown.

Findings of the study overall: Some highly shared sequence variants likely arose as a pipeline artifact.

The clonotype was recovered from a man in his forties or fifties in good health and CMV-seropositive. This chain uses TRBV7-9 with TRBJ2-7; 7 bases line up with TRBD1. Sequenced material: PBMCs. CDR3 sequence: CASRQDRLSYEQYF. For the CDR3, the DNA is TGTGCCAGCAGGCAGGACAGGCTCTCCTACGAGCAGTACTTC. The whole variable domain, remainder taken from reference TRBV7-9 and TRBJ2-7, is DTGVSQNPRHKITKRGQNVTFRCDPISEHNRLYWYRQTLGQGPEFLTYFQNEAQLEKSRLLSDRFSAERPKGSFSTLEIQRTEQGDSAMYLCASRQDRLSYEQYFGPGTRLTVT.